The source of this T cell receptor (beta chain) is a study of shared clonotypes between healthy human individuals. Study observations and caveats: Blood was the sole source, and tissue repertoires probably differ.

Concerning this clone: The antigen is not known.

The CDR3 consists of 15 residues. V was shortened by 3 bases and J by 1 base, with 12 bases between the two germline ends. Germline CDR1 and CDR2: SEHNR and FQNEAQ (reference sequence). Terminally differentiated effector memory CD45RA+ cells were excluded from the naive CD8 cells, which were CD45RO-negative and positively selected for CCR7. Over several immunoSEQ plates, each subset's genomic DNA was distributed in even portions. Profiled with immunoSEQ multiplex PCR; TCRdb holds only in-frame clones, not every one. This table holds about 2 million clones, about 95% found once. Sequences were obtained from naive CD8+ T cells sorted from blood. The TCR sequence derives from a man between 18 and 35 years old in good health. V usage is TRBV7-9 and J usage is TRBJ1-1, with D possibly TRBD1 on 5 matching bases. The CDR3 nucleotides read TGTGCCAGCAGCTTCGGGGCAGGAACGAACACTGAAGCTTTCTTT. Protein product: CASSFGAGTNTEAFF.